This T cell receptor beta chain emerged from a study of T cells in Graves' hyperthyroidism and ophthalmopathy. Study-level points and caveats: Before onset, ophthalmopathy was predicted by the model a median approximately 6.7 months earlier.

CDR1 is LGHDT, CDR2 YNNKEL, per germline (reference sequence). Trimming pared 3 bases from V and 8 bases from J, leaving 19 bases between. CDR3 length equals 16 residues. The CDR3 regions of TCR beta were amplified from RNA transcripts. The HTBI primer set was used in a first-round RT-PCR of the TCR CDR3. TCRdb re-called the multiplex PCR reads with MiXCR, one entry per CDR3 protein. The profile shows approximately 300,000 distinct CDR3 sequences, approximately 17% of them singletons. This clonotype was seen many times. As yet, its antigen is unknown. The sequenced sample consisted of blood. The chain combines TRBV3-1 with TRBJ2-2; D is undetermined. The receptor was derived from a man in his thirties or forties with Graves' hyperthyroidism. This chain's CDR3 is CASSHASATPIGELFF. Written as DNA, the CDR3 is TGTGCCAGCAGCCACGCGTCAGCGACCCCGATTGGGGAGCTGTTTTTT.